This T cell receptor beta chain was documented in a study of blood T cells in healthy people across ages (dated by TCRdb to between 2014 and 2017). With respect to the entire study: In model experiments, template switching captured about one uniquely barcoded TCR beta cDNA molecule for every two T cells. To avoid experimental bias, donors of different ages were randomly spread across the sequencing lanes. For two donors (one aged 18 to 29 and one aged 80 or older), the study analyzed two additional independent replicas of 1 million unique cDNA reads from the same blood draw. Donors were grouped into four age groups: young (average roughly 17 years), middle-aged (less than 40), aged (around 56) and long-lived (approximately 78). The study measured age-related changes in TCR beta repertoire diversity using deep sequencing normalized with unique cDNA molecular identifiers. The research as a whole found: Donor CMV infection status was unknown, potentially confounding age-related changes in expanded clonotypes. Compared with the aged group, the long-lived group had more naive CD4+ T cells, fewer expanded clones and increased TCR diversity, suggesting age selection. Bulk unsorted PBMC profiling prevented conclusive comparison of naive and antigen-experienced compartments. Observed TCR beta diversity per million T cells fell roughly linearly with age, and a significant reduction was already apparent by age approximately 40. A strong correlation was found between observed TCR beta diversity and the percentage of naive T cells measured by flow cytometry. Estimates of total diversity based on one million sequenced T cells were regarded as lower bounds and as underestimates.

Systemically healthy Caucasian individuals from Russia, over 30 in total and aged 6 to 90 years, were included as donors. About 9.6 milliliters of peripheral blood were collected from each donor into EDTA-treated Vacutainer tubes. PBMCs were isolated by Ficoll-Paque density-gradient centrifugation, with at least 7 million obtained per sample. Trizol reagent was used to extract total RNA from PBMCs, with at least 5.5 micrograms per sample. For every donor, flow cytometry on a PBMC aliquot measured the percentage of naive CD45RAhigh/CD27high T cells. Libraries were prepared through 5' RACE. Sequencing used an Illumina HiSeq 2500. A second PCR of about 6 to 11 cycles was run with a J-beta primer mix and a sample-barcoded 5' primer. A unique molecular identifier was introduced onto each TCR beta cDNA molecule by a template-switch 5' adaptor carrying 12 random nucleotides. Each sample yielded at least 2.5 million CDR3-containing paired-end reads. All of the RNA was converted into first-strand cDNA using the Mint cDNA synthesis kit, with a TRBC-specific oligonucleotide serving as the primer. After uracil-DNA glycosylase treatment, a first 18-cycle PCR used universal primers M1SS and BC2_uni_R on all cDNA. On the study's bioinformatics: For normalization, 1 million high-quality reads were randomly selected from each sample, with every read carrying a distinct molecular identifier. Instead of being binned into consensus sequences, reads that shared molecular identifiers were thrown out. MiTCR, with a Q25 quality threshold and the strictest error-elimination algorithm, was used for CDR3 identification, clonotype clustering and error correction. A nonparametric unseen species model with Euler transformation was used to estimate a lower bound on total TCR beta diversity. The raw public reads went through TCRdb reprocessing: fastp at Q25, MiXCR clone calling, in-frame beta chains kept. Every distinct CDR3 protein forms one entry, paired with its most common genes and DNA. The V and J calls and clone size come from TCRdb's table, not from the authors' own analysis. This sample gives fewer than 900,000 distinct CDR3 sequences in total; more than 40% of them show up just once. The top ten constitute roughly 34% of the sample.

Note on this clonotype: Its antigen is unknown. No base qualities exist here, and no much larger clone lies one base off it.

Relative to germline, V is missing 3 bases and J is missing 2 bases, with 9 bases of the junction outside any gene match. Taken from cysteine to phenylalanine, the CDR3 has 16 residues. Just the 48-base CDR3 DNA is kept, in frame starting at base 1. CDR1 is given as DFQATT and CDR2 as SNEGSKA, both from the germline V gene (reference sequence). The receptor comes from a woman aged 55-70 years in good health. The chain links TRBV20-1 with TRBJ2-1; TRBD2 lines up with 8 middle nucleotides. The sequenced sample consisted of blood. This receptor carries the CDR3 CSARGASGSTYNEQFF. In nucleotides, the sequence is TGCAGTGCTAGGGGGGCCAGCGGGAGCACCTACAATGAGCAGTTCTTC.